This TCR beta chain emerged from a study of T-cell reconstitution after alpha-beta-depleted transplantation in children. Preparing the TCRbeta library involved the use of unique molecular identifiers. Each CDR3 protein is one row after TCRdb ran MiXCR on the PCR reads. The sample has over 200,000 distinct CDR3 sequences, about 11% seen once; the top ten hold under 30%. This clonotype was counted ten times or more. The TCR sequence derives from a child younger than two with acute myeloid leukemia, due to receive a stem cell transplant. The specimen was PBMCs, collected before TCRalphabeta/CD19-depleted stem cell transplant.

The CDR3 region has the DNA TGTGCCAGCGGGGGTCAGCCCTTCTACGAGCAGTACTTC. Its protein product is CASGGQPFYEQYF. The V gene is TRBV28, the J gene TRBJ2-7; D possibly uses TRBD1 or TRBD2 (5 bases each). Germline lookup yields CDR1 MDHEN and CDR2 SYDVKM. Trimming cost V 8 bases and J 3 bases, with 14 bases left between them. This CDR3 is built from 13 residues.